The 16 T cell receptor beta chains below all came from one sample that was sequenced in a study of response to subunit inactivated influenza vaccine. TCRdb itself ran the RT-PCR reads through MiXCR, one entry per CDR3 protein. The sample lists under 500,000 distinct CDR3 sequences; 9.5% to 12% were seen once. The sequences come from PBMCs from blood, collected roughly 45 days after vaccination. Source of these receptors: a man aged 50-60 years who received an inactivated influenza vaccine.

V is TRBV7-2 and J is TRBJ2-4, with D maybe TRBD2 (5 bases). The V gene lost 2 bases and the J gene lost 0 bases, with 11 bases spanning the gap. This CDR3 has 16 amino acids. CDR1 is SGHTA, CDR2 FQGNSA, per germline. CDR3: CASSLMRGLAKNIQYF. CDR3 bases: TGTGCCAGCAGCTTAATGAGAGGACTAGCCAAAAACATTCAGTACTTC.

The sample holds a few counts of this clonotype. The V call is TRBV20-1, the J call TRBJ2-7; 8 bases agree with TRBD2. The CDR3 is 15 residues long. V lost 7 bases and J lost 9; bases outside the gene matches: 20. Germline V gene sequence: CDR1 DFQATT, CDR2 SNEGSKA (reference sequence). The CDR3 DNA reads as TGCAGTGGCCACAGCAGAGCGGGGGCCCCGGAGGGGCAGTACTTC. It specifies CSGHSRAGAPEGQYF.

This clonotype showed up just a few times. CDR3 loop: CASSRMGTRNEAFF. As DNA, the CDR3 is TGTGCCAGCAGCCGAATGGGGACCCGAAATGAAGCTTTCTTT. J is TRBJ1-1 and V is TRBV5-5, with D maybe TRBD1 (5 bases). This CDR3 has 14 residues. CDR1 is SGHKS and CDR2 is YYEKEE in the germline V gene (reference sequence). V was cut by 4 bases and J by 7 bases, with 17 bases left in between.

This chain's CDR3 is CASSLKGAGEQYF. The CDR3 bases are TGTGCCAGCAGCTTGAAGGGGGCAGGGGAGCAGTACTTC. The gene calls are TRBV7-2 and TRBJ2-7; 7 bases are a match to TRBD1. V gave up 3 bases and J gave up 7 bases; unmatched junction bases: 6. The CDR3 spans 13 residues. The germline V gene encodes CDR1 SGHTA and CDR2 FQGNSA. The variable domain in full, with the rest retrieved from reference TRBV7-2 and TRBJ2-7, is GAGVSQSPSNKVTEKGKDVELRCDPISGHTALYWYRQSLGQGLEFLIYFQGNSAPDKSGLPSDRFSAERTGGSVSTLTIQRTQQEDSAVYLCASSLKGAGEQYFGPGTRLTVT.

The chain combines TRBV28 with TRBJ1-5; D might be TRBD1 (5 bases). V lost 4 bases to trimming and J lost 1 base, with 20 bases between them. Per germline, CDR1 MDHEN and CDR2 SYDVKM. The CDR3 totals 18 residues. CDR3 sequence (DNA): TGTGCCAGCAGTTCCCCCGGGAGGGACTATGTAAGCAATCAGCCCCAGCATTTT. Its protein product is CASSSPGRDYVSNQPQHF.

This clonotype appeared a few times. The V call is TRBV9, the J call TRBJ2-1; tentative D call: TRBD2 (7 bases). Trimming stripped 3 bases from V and 5 bases from J, with 15 bases between. Germline values: CDR1 SGDLS, CDR2 YYNGEE. CDR3 length: 15 residues. The CDR3 protein is CASSAVGGGNNEQFF. The DNA of the CDR3 is TGTGCCAGCAGCGCCGTGGGGGGGGGCAACAATGAGCAGTTCTTC. Together with reference TRBV9 and TRBJ2-1, the CDR3 gives the full variable domain: DSGVTQTPKHLITATGQRVTLRCSPRSGDLSVYWYQQSLDQGLQFLIQYYNGEERAKGNILERFSAQQFPDLHSELNLSSLELGDSALYFCASSAVGGGNNEQFFGPGTRLTVL.

V gene TRBV20-1 combines with J gene TRBJ2-5; 10 bases map to TRBD2. Trimming took 6 bases from V and 8 from J; bases not matched to a gene: 15. CDR1 DFQATT and CDR2 SNEGSKA come from the germline V gene (reference sequence). The CDR3 has 15 residues. This CDR3 reads CSAHDRTSGVNTQYF. The CDR3 nucleotides are TGCAGTGCCCACGACAGAACTAGCGGGGTAAATACCCAGTACTTC.

The chain links TRBV20-1 to TRBJ2-3; 8 positions match TRBD2. Trimming at V came to 5 bases and at J to 3 bases, leaving 4 bases not matched to a gene. CDR3 length: 13 amino acids. In germline, CDR1 is DFQATT, CDR2 SNEGSKA (reference sequence). As DNA, the CDR3 is TGCAGTGCTGAGCGGGAGAGGACAGATACGCAGTATTTT. Translating gives CSAERERTDTQYF.

CDR3 nucleotides: TGTGCCAGCAGTATTCACGTAAAAGGGGGTGAGCAGTTCTTC. It is translated as CASSIHVKGGEQFF. V and J are TRBV28 and TRBJ2-1, with D maybe TRBD1 (6 bases). From germline, CDR1 is MDHEN and CDR2 SYDVKM. The CDR3 loop spans 14 amino acids. V shed 5 bases and J shed 9 bases, with 17 bases lying between them.

This clonotype was recorded a few times. The chain couples TRBV12-3 or TRBV12-4 to TRBJ2-1; unclear D gene. There are 13 residues in the CDR3. The V end lost 5 bases, the J end lost 9 bases, and 14 bases lay between the germline ends. Here the CDR3 DNA reads TGTGCCAGCAGTCCCCCCTTGGGGATTGAGCAGTTCTTC. The encoded protein is CASSPPLGIEQFF.

CDR3 in DNA: TGTGCCACCAGTGAGTTAGCGGCAGATACGCAGTATTTT. Amino acids: CATSELAADTQYF. V is TRBV24-1 and J is TRBJ2-3; D may be TRBD2 (6 bases). The CDR3 sequence is 13 residues long. The V gene lost 4 bases and the J gene lost 4 bases, with 8 bases spanning the gap. Germline V gene sequence: CDR1 KGHDR, CDR2 SFDVKD.

This clonotype was observed at least ten times. V usage is TRBV5-1 and J usage is TRBJ2-1, with a weak D call TRBD1 (6 bases). This CDR3 is built from 14 residues. V lost 3 bases and J lost 3, with 10 bases in between. From germline, CDR1 is SGHRS and CDR2 YFSETQ. CDR3 nucleotide sequence: TGCGCCAGCAGCTCCCAGGGGATCTACAATGAGCAGTTCTTC. It encodes CASSSQGIYNEQFF. Full variable domain (missing parts from reference TRBV5-1 and TRBJ2-1): KAGVTQTPRYLIKTRGQQVTLSCSPISGHRSVSWYQQTPGQGLQFLFEYFSETQRNKGNFPGRFSGRQFSNSRSEMNVSTLELGDSALYLCASSSQGIYNEQFFGPGTRLTVL.

This clonotype was seen ten or more times. The chain links TRBV19 to TRBJ2-1; no clear D gene. V lost 8 bases, J lost 3 bases, and 8 bases lay in between. The CDR3 consists of 12 residues. Germline values: CDR1 LNHDA, CDR2 SQIVND (reference sequence). The CDR3 DNA reads as TGTGCCAGTTCTACCTTCTACAATGAGCAGTTCTTC. This gives the protein CASSTFYNEQFF.

The table lists this clonotype with many counts. The V call is TRBV6-2 or TRBV6-3, the J call TRBJ1-1, with D hard to call. There are 13 residues in the CDR3. Germline V gene lookup returns CDR1 MNHEY and CDR2 SVGEGT. V was cut by 6 bases and J by 3 bases, with 11 bases left in between. The CDR3 loop reads CASSGLTYTEAFF. The CDR3 coding sequence is TGTGCCAGCAGCGGACTTACATACACTGAAGCTTTCTTT.

Regarding this clonotype: A much bigger clone sits one base away, suggesting this may be a read error. This rearrangement joins TRBV10-3 to TRBJ2-5; D is uncertain. The length of the CDR3 is 12 residues. Trimming removed 2 bases at V and 1 base at J, with 2 bases between. Germline CDR1 and CDR2: ENHRY and SYGVKD. CDR3 DNA: TGTGCCATCAGTGAGGCCCAAGAGACCCAGTACTTC. It specifies CAISEAQETQYF.

This clonotype was counted at least ten times. V usage is TRBV5-1 and J usage is TRBJ2-7; 7 nucleotides align to TRBD1. Germline assignment: CDR1 SGHRS and CDR2 YFSETQ. V gave up 0 bases and J gave up 3 bases; unmatched junction bases: 3. The CDR3 runs to 14 residues. CDR3 DNA sequence: TGCGCCAGCAGCTTGGACAGGGGCAACTACGAGCAGTACTTC. Translation: CASSLDRGNYEQYF.